The clone carrying this TCR beta chain was detected a few times. This sample was included in a study of blood T cells in healthy people across ages. This CDR3 is built from 20 residues. Looked up from germline, CDR1 is MGHRA and CDR2 is YSYEKL. The V gene lost 1 base and the J gene lost 3 bases, with 25 bases spanning the gap. The authors ran a second PCR of about 6 to 11 cycles using a sample-barcoded 5' primer and a J-beta primer mix. TCRdb called the 5' RACE reads again in MiXCR, with one record for every CDR3 protein. The sample shows approximately 780,000 distinct CDR3 sequences, under 30% of them seen only once. A further study also used this sample, focusing on T cells of mothers and their children. From that study: Material was donated by three healthy Caucasian mothers and their six children. Some 3 million TCR beta reads per child versus over 9 million per mother.

Sequencing was done on a sample of blood. The chain has TRBV4-1 and TRBJ2-4; D unresolved. The TCR comes from a boy aged 5-17 years in good health. CDR3 sequence: CASSQGLSWVQESVKNIQYF. CDR3 bases: TGCGCCAGCAGCCAAGGTCTTAGTTGGGTTCAGGAATCGGTCAAAAACATTCAGTACTTC.